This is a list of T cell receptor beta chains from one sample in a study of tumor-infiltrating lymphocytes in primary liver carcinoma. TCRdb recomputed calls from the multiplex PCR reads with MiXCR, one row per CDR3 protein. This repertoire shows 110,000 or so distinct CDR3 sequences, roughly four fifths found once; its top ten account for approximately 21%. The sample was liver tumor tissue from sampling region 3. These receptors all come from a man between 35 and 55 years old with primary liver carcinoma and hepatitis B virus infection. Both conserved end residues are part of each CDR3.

CASSFGGEGNQLQHF,TRBJ1-5,TRBV5-1
CSAEDVLARSYEQYF,TRBJ2-7,TRBV29-1
CASRLGGKTGELFF,TRBJ2-2,TRBV28
CIVAPGWGINTEALF,TRBJ1-1,TRBV29-1
CSVAPGWGMNTETFF,TRBJ1-1,TRBV29-1
CSAKGVGQLFF,TRBJ2-2,TRBV29-1
CGTSDWKGRQETQYF,TRBJ2-5,TRBV24-1
CASSVQGVDMQYF,TRBJ2-3,TRBV10-1
CASSPLGGGMNTEALF,TRBJ1-1,TRBV4-3
CASSEARGSGGYTF,TRBJ1-2,TRBV2
CAGSLNGNEQFF,TRBJ2-1,TRBV11-3
CACSLETGTDTQYF,TRBJ2-3,TRBV5-5
CASSQDPAGGVDEHFF,TRBJ2-1,TRBV4-1
CSATRGQGETQYF,TRBJ2-5,TRBV29-1
CDSSFFAGGFNTGELFF,TRBJ2-2,TRBV12-3/TRBV12-4
CASSPWTTWKEQFF,TRBJ2-1,TRBV5-1
CASSQALAGYNEQSF,TRBJ2-1,TRBV4-1
CASRSAGTGPYEQYF,TRBJ2-7,TRBV5-1
CACRDPPGDAGELFF,TRBJ2-2,TRBV6-5
CTSSPLQGSSTDTQYF,TRBJ2-3,TRBV11-3
CASSSGLTYEQYF,TRBJ2-7,TRBV6-5
CASSPGIEFLF,TRBJ1-1,TRBV4-2
CVSSSPRGPTGDSNQPQHF,TRBJ1-5,TRBV6-6
CASSRTRLVPGRISGANVLTF,TRBJ2-6,TRBV12-3/TRBV12-4
CGSSAEGAGELFF,TRBJ2-2,TRBV6-4
CAWETLTKNIQYF,TRBJ2-4,TRBV30
CASSIRHGETEYF,TRBJ2-5,TRBV7-9
CASSISGLAGTSSYKQYF,TRBJ2-7,TRBV19
CASRFGGRAGELFF,TRBJ2-2,TRBV19
CASNYQLGNEQFF,TRBJ2-1,TRBV6-2/TRBV6-3
CANSPRRYNEQFF,TRBJ2-1,TRBV11-1
CASSQDGHGCYGYTF,TRBJ1-2,TRBV4-1
CASSSTGQQVGKEIQCF,TRBJ2-5,TRBV11-2
CASSRGRRVGYTF,TRBJ1-2,TRBV6-5
CATRVSGTSGTKNIQYF,TRBJ2-4,TRBV5-4
CASSDDRQGNYDYTF,TRBJ1-2,TRBV7-9
CASSTRGGGVFF,TRBJ1-1,TRBV13
CGSSMAGDKGISLSGANVLTF,TRBJ2-6,TRBV11-2
CASSLPGTSGTKNVQYF,TRBJ2-4,TRBV11-1
CASGFNANQPQHF,TRBJ1-5,TRBV12-3/TRBV12-4